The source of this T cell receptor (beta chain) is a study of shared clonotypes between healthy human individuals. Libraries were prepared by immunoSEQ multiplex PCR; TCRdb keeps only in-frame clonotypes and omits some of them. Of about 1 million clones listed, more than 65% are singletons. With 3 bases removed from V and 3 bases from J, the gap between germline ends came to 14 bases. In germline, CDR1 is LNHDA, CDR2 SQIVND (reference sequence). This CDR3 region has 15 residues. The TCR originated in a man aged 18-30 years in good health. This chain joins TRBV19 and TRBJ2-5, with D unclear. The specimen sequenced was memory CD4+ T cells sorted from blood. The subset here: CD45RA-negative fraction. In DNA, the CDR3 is TGTGCCAGTAGTATGGGCGGCTCCCGAAAAGAGACCCAGTACTTC. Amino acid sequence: CASSMGGSRKETQYF.